This record concerns one TCR beta chain sequence. Its specificity is not known. CDR3-region Arm-PCR and iRepertoire HTBI primers produced the TCR beta libraries. TCRdb reprocessed the multiplex PCR reads via MiXCR and lists one record per CDR3 protein. The sample has some 280,000 distinct CDR3 sequences, around 20% seen once. The CDR3 sequence is 13 residues long. Germline V gene sequence: CDR1 SEHNR, CDR2 FQNEAQ (reference sequence). V was trimmed by 5 bases and J by 0 bases, leaving 6 bases between them. This sample was included in a study of regulatory T cells in long-lasting Graves disease. Time point here: persistent/refractory GD, antithyroid drugs over 5 years with positive TRAb. Preparation of the TCR library used RNA extracted from PBMCs. Findings and caveats of the study: It was peripheral blood alone, not thyroid tissue, that was studied. Segments TRBV28, TRBJ1-2 and TRBJ2-5 showed preferential usage in persistent disease.

The sequence was obtained from a female donor with Graves disease. Sequencing was performed on peripheral blood mononuclear cells (PBMCs), taken when the disease was refractory, from a patient treated with antithyroid drugs. The V gene is TRBV7-9, the J gene TRBJ2-3, with D unresolved. The CDR3 DNA sequence: TGTGCCAGCAGCGAATGGAGCACAGATACGCAGTATTTT. This translates into CASSEWSTDTQYF.